The rows below give T cell receptor beta chains drawn from one sample of a study of PD-L1 blockade in urothelial cancer. TCRdb's table, derived via immunoSEQ multiplex PCR, lists solely in-frame clones and lacks some. The table shows about 50,000 clones, with approximately 80% occurring only once. The sample was PBMCs, taken around atezolizumab (anti-PD-L1) treatment. Source of these receptors: a man between 70 and 80 years old with urothelial cancer. Each CDR3 is given with its conserved first and last residue. The D gene is left open where the match is weak. Not all rows give a size; the values are once, few, many and, for expanded clones, a class.

J,V,size,D,DNA,CDR3
TRBJ2-5,TRBV10-1,-,TRBD2,TGCGCCAGCTCTAGCGGGAGGGCCGGGGAGGAGACCCAGTACTTC,CASSSGRAGEETQYF
TRBJ2-3,TRBV19,-,TRBD2,TGTGCCAGTAGTATGGTGGCTAGCGGGGCAGATACGCAGTATTTT,CASSMVASGADTQYF
TRBJ2-4,TRBV11-1,-,TRBD1,TGTGCCAGCAGCTTGGGGACAGCGGTAAACATTCAGTACTTC,CASSLGTAVNIQYF
TRBJ2-1,TRBV6-5,-,-,TGTGCCAGCACTCAAGGACTCCGACAGTTCTTC,CASTQGLRQFF
TRBJ2-7,TRBV10-3,-,-,TGTGCCATCCAAGCGGCATACGAGCAGTACTTC,CAIQAAYEQYF
TRBJ2-1,TRBV30,few,TRBD2,TGTGCCTGGAGGACTAGCGGTTTCTACAATGAGCAGTTCTTC,CAWRTSGFYNEQFF
TRBJ2-1,TRBV7-9,-,TRBD1,TGTGCCAGCAGCTTAGGGGAAGGGGGCCGAAATGAGCAGTTCTTC,CASSLGEGGRNEQFF
TRBJ1-2,TRBV18,-,-,TGTGCCAGCTCACCGGGGGACATTACTAACTATGGCTACACCTTC,CASSPGDITNYGYTF
TRBJ1-1,TRBV28,-,-,TGTGCCAGCAGTGGGGACTGGGAAGCTTTCTTT,CASSGDWEAFF
TRBJ2-3,TRBV9,-,-,TGTGCCAGTTCTAGCGAACGCACAGATACGCAGTATTTT,CASSSERTDTQYF
TRBJ1-5,TRBV19,-,-,TGTGCCAGTAGTATAGTCGGAGTTTTTCAGCCCCAGCATTTT,CASSIVGVFQPQHF
TRBJ2-1,TRBV29-1,-,TRBD2,TGCAGCGTTGAGCGTGGGAGGGCCCGCAATGAGCAGTTCTTC,CSVERGRARNEQFF
TRBJ1-4,TRBV5-1,-,-,TGCGCCAGCAGCGGCACCGGGACAACTAATGAAAAACTGTTTTTT,CASSGTGTTNEKLFF
TRBJ2-1,TRBV25-1,-,TRBD2,TGTGCCAGCAGTGAATACGGCGGGAGCGACAATGAGCAGTTCTTC,CASSEYGGSDNEQFF
TRBJ2-1,TRBV6-5,-,-,TGTGCCAGCAGTTACGATAGCGGCTACTACAATGAGCAGTTCTTC,CASSYDSGYYNEQFF
TRBJ1-5,TRBV18,-,-,TGTGCCAGCTCACCATACTCGGATGCGGGCAATCAGCCCCAGCATTTT,CASSPYSDAGNQPQHF
TRBJ2-2,TRBV5-6,-,-,TGTGCCAGCAGTACAGGGTGGGACACCGGGGAGCTGTTTTTT,CASSTGWDTGELFF